This T cell receptor beta chain was documented in a study of CD8 T cells in ankylosing spondylitis. This clonotype was observed at least ten times. Its matching antigen is unknown. Broader study findings: Disease-linked clones were found to be CD8+ and relatively rare in peripheral blood. A TCR beta motif of fewer than ten highly homologous variants seemed to mark ankylosing spondylitis blood. Disease-linked clones were reportedly significantly enriched in matched ankylosing spondylitis synovial fluid.

By quantitative 5'-RACE with molecular barcodes, the TCR beta libraries were made. Each CDR3 protein is one row after TCRdb ran MiXCR on the 5' RACE reads. The sample has fewer than 550,000 distinct CDR3 sequences, approximately 5.3% seen once; the top ten hold around 3.5%. CDR1 is SGHTA, CDR2 FQGNSA, per germline. The length of the CDR3 is 14 residues. V gave up 3 bases and J gave up 0 bases, with 8 bases separating them. The receptor comes from a male donor with ankylosing spondylitis. Sample: blood, either unsorted or a sorted T cell fraction (not recorded which). V and J are TRBV7-2 and TRBJ1-2; the D is unclear. CDR3 coding DNA: TGTGCCAGCAGCTTTGGAGGGACTAACTATGGCTACACCTTC. Its protein is CASSFGGTNYGYTF.